Below, 17 T cell receptor beta chains from the same sample are listed, as sequenced in a study of blood T cells in healthy people across ages. Sample-barcoded 5' priming and a J-beta primer mix drove a second PCR of about 6 to 11 cycles. TCRdb passed the 5' RACE reads through MiXCR, listing each CDR3 protein once. The sample lists fewer than 1,200,000 distinct CDR3 sequences; roughly 24% were seen once. These records were also assigned to another study, of T cells of mothers and their children.

The sample consisted of blood. Source of these receptors: a girl aged 2 to 10 in good health.

The table lists this clonotype with a few counts. J is TRBJ2-5 and V is TRBV15; D uncertain. V dropped 8 bases and J dropped 5 bases, with 12 bases sitting between them. CDR1 and CDR2 (germline): LNHNV, YYDKDF (reference sequence). The CDR3 is made up of 12 amino acids. The CDR3 region is CATGLTPETQYF. CDR3 coding DNA: TGTGCCACCGGGCTTACCCCGGAGACCCAGTACTTC.

This clonotype was seen only a few times. The chain carries TRBV7-3 and TRBJ2-5; D remains unclear. Trimming took 2 bases from V and 3 from J, leaving 7 bases between them. The germline V gene has CDR1 SGHTA and CDR2 FQGTGA. This CDR3 comprises 13 residues. CDR3 sequence reads: CASSLEFKETQYF. CDR3 nucleotide sequence: TGTGCCAGCAGCTTAGAATTCAAAGAGACCCAGTACTTC.

This clonotype has a handful of counts. The rearrangement links TRBV4-3 to TRBJ1-2; no reliable D call. This CDR3 contains 16 residues. V lost 4 bases and J 0 bases, leaving 15 bases between the germline ends. In germline, CDR1 is LGHNA, CDR2 YSLEER. CDR3 amino acids: CASSPRRSLANYGYTF. In nucleotides, the CDR3 is TGCGCCAGCAGCCCGCGGCGTTCGTTGGCTAACTATGGCTACACCTTC.

The rearrangement links TRBV4-1 to TRBJ1-4; TRBD1 is a possible D gene (5 bases). The CDR3 spans 14 residues. From germline, CDR1 is MGHRA and CDR2 YSYEKL. Trimming took 4 bases from V and 5 from J, leaving 11 bases between them. This chain's CDR3 is CASSLVWGNEKLFF. The DNA for the CDR3 is TGCGCCAGCAGCCTAGTCTGGGGGAATGAAAAACTGTTTTTT.

This clonotype was counted a few times. The chain combines TRBV12-3 or TRBV12-4 with TRBJ2-5, with no clear D. TRBJ2-1 explains the end of the DNA better; the J call may be wrong. The CDR3 length is 11 residues. CDR3 nucleotide sequence: TGTGCCAGCAGGCTAAGCAATGAGCAGTTCTTC. This translates into CASRLSNEQFF.

This clonotype was recorded a few times. This rearrangement joins TRBV5-6 to TRBJ2-5; possible D gene TRBD2, 5 bases. The CDR3 spans 14 residues. CDR1 SGHDT and CDR2 YYEEEE come from the germline V gene. Trimming removed 4 bases at V and 4 bases at J, with 14 bases between. The DNA for the CDR3 is TGTGCCAGCAGCCCCGGAGAGGGCCGAGAGACCCAGTACTTC. Translated, it gives CASSPGEGRETQYF.

The V gene is TRBV7-2, the J gene TRBJ1-2, with D possibly TRBD1 on 5 matching bases. CDR1 is SGHTA and CDR2 is FQGNSA in the germline V gene. V lost 2 bases to trimming and J lost 5 bases, with 12 bases between them. This CDR3 is built from 14 residues. CDR3 residues: CASSLRYRTYGYTF. DNA of the CDR3: TGTGCCAGCAGCTTACGGTACAGGACTTATGGCTACACCTTC.

CDR3 in DNA: TGCGCCAGCAGCCAAGACCTACTCGCCCTCTACAATGAGCAGTTCTTC. Translation gives CASSQDLLALYNEQFF. The rearrangement uses TRBV4-3 and TRBJ2-1; D unresolved. Germline CDR1 is LGHNA and CDR2 is YSLEER. CDR3 length: 16 amino acids. Trimming pared 0 bases from V and 3 bases from J, leaving 12 bases between.

This clonotype turned up a few times. V is TRBV20-1 and J is TRBJ2-7; D perhaps matches TRBD1 (6 bases). This CDR3 has 14 residues. V lost 0 bases and J lost 4, with 13 bases in between. Per the germline V gene, CDR1 is DFQATT and CDR2 is SNEGSKA (reference sequence). CDR3 loop: CSARDPGRGYEQYF. As DNA, the CDR3 is TGCAGTGCTAGAGATCCAGGCAGGGGTTACGAGCAGTACTTC.

V is TRBV5-1 and J is TRBJ2-3, with D perhaps TRBD1 (6 bases). Trimming left V 6 bases short and J 2 bases short, with 10 bases between. The CDR3 has 13 residues. Germline V CDR1 and CDR2: SGHRS, YFSETQ. DNA for the CDR3: TGCGCCAGCACCCAGGGGTTCACAGATACGCAGTATTTT. It specifies CASTQGFTDTQYF.

The J gene is TRBJ2-5, the V gene TRBV29-1, with 9 bases aligning to TRBD1. The V and J ends lost 1 base and 5 bases, in that order; junction bases with no gene match: 2. The germline CDR1 and CDR2 sequences are SQVTM and ANQGSEA. The CDR3 totals 13 residues. CDR3 loop: CSVEGTGAETQYF. The CDR3, as DNA: TGCAGCGTTGAAGGGACAGGGGCGGAGACCCAGTACTTC.

There are a few counts of this clonotype. The chain carries TRBV9 and TRBJ2-5; possibly TRBD1 or TRBD2 for D (5 bases each). In germline, CDR1 is SGDLS, CDR2 YYNGEE. The CDR3 is 18 residues long. The ends were cut back, 4 bases at V and 2 bases at J, with 24 bases in the middle. The CDR3, as DNA: TGTGCCAGCAGCATAGGGGTTGGAGGCGGGCCGAATCAAGAGACCCAGTACTTC. The encoded protein is CASSIGVGGGPNQETQYF.

The chain combines TRBV12-3 or TRBV12-4 with TRBJ2-2; no reliable D call. The CDR3 sequence is 15 residues long. V was clipped by 6 bases and J by 1 base, with 12 bases between them. The CDR3 is CASRPPRGNTGELFF. The CDR3 nucleotides read TGTGCCAGCAGACCCCCTCGAGGGAACACCGGGGAGCTGTTTTTT.

The V and J genes are TRBV18 and TRBJ1-2; TRBD1 is a possible D gene (5 bases). Trimming took 1 base from V and 8 from J, leaving 14 bases between them. The CDR3 sequence is 14 residues long. Germline CDR1 is KGHSH and CDR2 is LQKENI. CDR3 DNA: TGTGCCAGCTCACCACGGGACTTAGGGAAGGGCTACACCTTC. It is translated as CASSPRDLGKGYTF.

The chain uses TRBV4-2 and TRBJ2-4; TRBD2 matches at 9 bases. Germline CDR1 is LGHNA and CDR2 is YNFKEQ. V lost 0 bases to trimming and J lost 8 bases; unmatched junction nucleotides: 8. This CDR3 comprises 16 residues. For the CDR3, the DNA is TGTGCCAGCAGCCAAGAAGGTGGGACTAGCTGGGACATTCAGTACTTC. Its translation: CASSQEGGTSWDIQYF.

This clonotype was seen only a few times. Germline and junction disagree at one end, which may indicate a read error. The chain uses TRBV5-1 and TRBJ2-7; the match to TRBD2 covers 8 bases. The CDR3 is 12 residues long. From germline, CDR1 is SGHRS and CDR2 YFSETQ. The CDR3 region is CASSSEPGLVFF. The CDR3 DNA follows: TGCGCCAGCAGCTCGGAGCCGGGACTAGTATTTTTC.

The rearrangement joins TRBV7-2 to TRBJ2-1, with no clear D. The CDR3 runs to 12 residues. CDR1 and CDR2 (germline): SGHTA, FQGNSA. V lost 5 bases and J lost 4, with 6 bases in between. The CDR3 is CASSTNYNEQFF. Written as DNA, the CDR3 is TGTGCCAGCAGCACCAATTACAATGAGCAGTTCTTC.